This T cell receptor (beta chain) was retrieved from a study of CD8+CD57+ T cells in acquired aplastic anemia. Study-level information: Roughly 3.2 ug was the average amount of DNA from sorted CD4+ and CD8+ cells.

V lost 3 bases to trimming and J lost 3 bases; unmatched junction nucleotides: 8. The CDR3 is 15 residues long. Germline CDR1 MGHRA, CDR2 YSYEKL. This clonotype showed up just a few times. CDR3 and TCR beta VDJ profiling relied on genomic DNA as the template. TCRdb passed the reads through MiXCR, listing each CDR3 protein once. Among about 170,000 distinct CDR3 sequences listed, about 64% were seen once. The chain employs TRBV4-1 and TRBJ2-7; 7 nucleotides line up with TRBD1. Sequencing input: sorted CD4+, CD8+, or CD8+CD57+ T cells (not recorded which) from PBMCs. This TCR was recovered from a human donor in good health. Written as DNA, the CDR3 is TGCGCCAGCAGCCACCGACAGGGAAACGGCTACGAGCAGTACTTC. This codes for CASSHRQGNGYEQYF.